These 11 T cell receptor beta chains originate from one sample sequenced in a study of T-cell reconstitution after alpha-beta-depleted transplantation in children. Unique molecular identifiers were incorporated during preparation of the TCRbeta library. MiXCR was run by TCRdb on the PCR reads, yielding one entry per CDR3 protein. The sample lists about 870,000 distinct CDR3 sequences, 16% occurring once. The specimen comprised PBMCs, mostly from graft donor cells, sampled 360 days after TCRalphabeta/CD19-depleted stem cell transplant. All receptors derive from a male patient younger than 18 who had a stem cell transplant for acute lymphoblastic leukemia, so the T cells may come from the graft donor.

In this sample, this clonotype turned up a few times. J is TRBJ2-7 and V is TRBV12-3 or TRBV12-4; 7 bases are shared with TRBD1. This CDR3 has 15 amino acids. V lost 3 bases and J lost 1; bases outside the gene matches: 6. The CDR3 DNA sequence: TGTGCCAGCAGTTTCGACAGGGCCGCATCCTACGAGCAGTACTTC. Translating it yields CASSFDRAASYEQYF.

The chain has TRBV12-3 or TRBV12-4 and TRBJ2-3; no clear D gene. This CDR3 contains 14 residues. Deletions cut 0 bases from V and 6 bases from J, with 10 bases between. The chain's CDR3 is CASSLAGSLDTQYF. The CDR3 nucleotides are TGTGCCAGCAGTTTAGCGGGCAGTTTGGATACGCAGTATTTT.

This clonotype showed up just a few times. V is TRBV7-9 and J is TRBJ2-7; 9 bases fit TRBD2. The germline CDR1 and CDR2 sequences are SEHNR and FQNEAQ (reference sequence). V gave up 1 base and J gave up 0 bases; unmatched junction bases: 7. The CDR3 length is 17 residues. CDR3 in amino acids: CASSLERLAGTSYEQYF. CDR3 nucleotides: TGTGCCAGCAGCTTAGAACGGCTAGCGGGAACCTCCTACGAGCAGTACTTC.

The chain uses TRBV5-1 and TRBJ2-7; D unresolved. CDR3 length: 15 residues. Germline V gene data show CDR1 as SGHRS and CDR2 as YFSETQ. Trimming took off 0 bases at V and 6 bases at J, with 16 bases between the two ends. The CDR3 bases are TGCGCCAGCAGCTTGGATCGGTCGCCTGCCCGCGAGCAGTACTTC. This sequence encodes CASSLDRSPAREQYF.

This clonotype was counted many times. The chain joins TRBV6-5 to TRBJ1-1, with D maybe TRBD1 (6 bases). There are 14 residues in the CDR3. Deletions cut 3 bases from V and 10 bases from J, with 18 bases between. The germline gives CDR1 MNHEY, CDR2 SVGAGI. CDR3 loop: CASSYAPTGLAAFF. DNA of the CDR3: TGTGCCAGCAGTTATGCCCCCACAGGGTTGGCAGCTTTCTTT.

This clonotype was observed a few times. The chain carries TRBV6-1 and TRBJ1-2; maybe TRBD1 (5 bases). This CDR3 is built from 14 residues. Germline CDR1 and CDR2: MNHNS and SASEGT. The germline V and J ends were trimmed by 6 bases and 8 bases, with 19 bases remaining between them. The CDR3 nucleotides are TGTGCCAGCAGAGACAGTCTGGAGCGGCAGGGCTACACCTTC. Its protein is CASRDSLERQGYTF.

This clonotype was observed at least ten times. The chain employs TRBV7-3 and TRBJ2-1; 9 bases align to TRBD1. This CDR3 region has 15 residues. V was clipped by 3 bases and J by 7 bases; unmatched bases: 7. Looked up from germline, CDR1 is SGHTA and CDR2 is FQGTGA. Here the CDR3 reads CASSLGGTGQNEQFF. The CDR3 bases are TGTGCCAGCAGCTTGGGGGGGACAGGGCAGAATGAGCAGTTCTTC. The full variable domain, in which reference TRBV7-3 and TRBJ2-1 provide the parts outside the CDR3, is GAGVSQTPSNKVTEKGKYVELRCDPISGHTALYWYRQSLGQGPEFLIYFQGTGAADDSGLPNDRFFAVRPEGSVSTLKIQRTERGDSAVYLCASSLGGTGQNEQFFGPGTRLTVL.

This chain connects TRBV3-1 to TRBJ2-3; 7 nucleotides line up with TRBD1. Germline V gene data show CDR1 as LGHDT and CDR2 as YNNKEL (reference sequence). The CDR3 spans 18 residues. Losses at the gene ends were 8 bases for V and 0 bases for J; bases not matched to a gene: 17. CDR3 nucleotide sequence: TGTGCCAGCTTGGGTTCCGGAGAACAGGGGCCGAGCACAGATACGCAGTATTTT. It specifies CASLGSGEQGPSTDTQYF.

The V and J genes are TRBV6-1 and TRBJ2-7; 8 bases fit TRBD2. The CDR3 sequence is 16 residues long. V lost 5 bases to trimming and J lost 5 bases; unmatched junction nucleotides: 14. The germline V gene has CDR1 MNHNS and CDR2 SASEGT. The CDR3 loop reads CASSLTNSGKTHEQYF. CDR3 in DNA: TGTGCCAGCAGTCTAACCAATAGCGGGAAAACACACGAGCAGTACTTC.

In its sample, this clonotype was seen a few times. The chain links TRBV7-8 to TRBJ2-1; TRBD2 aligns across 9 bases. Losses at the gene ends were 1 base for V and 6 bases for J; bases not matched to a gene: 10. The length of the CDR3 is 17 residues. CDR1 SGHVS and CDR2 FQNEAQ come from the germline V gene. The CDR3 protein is CASSLVPAGGRFNEQFF. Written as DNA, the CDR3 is TGTGCCAGCAGCTTAGTCCCAGCGGGAGGCAGGTTCAATGAGCAGTTCTTC.

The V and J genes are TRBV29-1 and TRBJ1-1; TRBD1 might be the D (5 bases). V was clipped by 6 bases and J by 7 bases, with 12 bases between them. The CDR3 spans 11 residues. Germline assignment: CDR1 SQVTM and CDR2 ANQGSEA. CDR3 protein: CSVGDFSEAFF. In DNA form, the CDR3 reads TGCAGCGTGGGGGACTTTAGTGAAGCTTTCTTT.